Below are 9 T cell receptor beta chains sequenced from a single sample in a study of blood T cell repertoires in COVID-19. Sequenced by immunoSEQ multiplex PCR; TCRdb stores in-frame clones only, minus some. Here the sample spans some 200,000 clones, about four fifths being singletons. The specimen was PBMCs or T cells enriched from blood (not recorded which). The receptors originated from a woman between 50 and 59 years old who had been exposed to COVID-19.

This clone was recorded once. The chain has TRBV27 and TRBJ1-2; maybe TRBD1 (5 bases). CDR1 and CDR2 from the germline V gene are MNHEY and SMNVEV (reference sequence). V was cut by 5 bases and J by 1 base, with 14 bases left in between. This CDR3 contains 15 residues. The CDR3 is CASSRRGSLNYGYTF. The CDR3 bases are TGTGCCAGCAGTCGCCGGGGGTCCCTTAACTATGGCTACACCTTC.

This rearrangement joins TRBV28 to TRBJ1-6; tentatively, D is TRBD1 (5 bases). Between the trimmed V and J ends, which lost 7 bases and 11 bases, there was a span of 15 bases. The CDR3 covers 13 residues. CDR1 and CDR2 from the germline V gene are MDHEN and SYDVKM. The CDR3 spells CASMQGRDTPLHF. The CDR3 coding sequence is TGTGCCAGCATGCAGGGCCGAGATACACCCCTCCACTTT.

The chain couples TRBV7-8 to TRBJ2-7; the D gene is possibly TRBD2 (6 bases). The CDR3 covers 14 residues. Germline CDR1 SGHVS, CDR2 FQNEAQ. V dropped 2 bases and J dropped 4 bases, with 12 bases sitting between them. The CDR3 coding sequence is TGTGCCAGCAGCTTACAGGGAGGTCGTTACGAGCAGTACTTC. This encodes CASSLQGGRYEQYF.

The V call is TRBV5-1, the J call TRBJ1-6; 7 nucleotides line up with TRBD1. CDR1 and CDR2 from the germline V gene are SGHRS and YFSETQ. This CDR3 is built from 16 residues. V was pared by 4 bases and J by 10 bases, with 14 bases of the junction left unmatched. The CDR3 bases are TGCGCCAGCAGCGACGGTCCGGGACAGCTGGAGTCACCCCTCCACTTT. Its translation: CASSDGPGQLESPLHF.

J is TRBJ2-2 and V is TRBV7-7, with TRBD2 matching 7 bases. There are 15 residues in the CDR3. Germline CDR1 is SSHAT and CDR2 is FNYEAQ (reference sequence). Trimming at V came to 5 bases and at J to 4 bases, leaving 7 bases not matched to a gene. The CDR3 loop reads CASSPSGVRTGELFF. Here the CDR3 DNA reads TGTGCCAGCAGCCCAAGCGGGGTTCGCACCGGGGAGCTGTTTTTT.

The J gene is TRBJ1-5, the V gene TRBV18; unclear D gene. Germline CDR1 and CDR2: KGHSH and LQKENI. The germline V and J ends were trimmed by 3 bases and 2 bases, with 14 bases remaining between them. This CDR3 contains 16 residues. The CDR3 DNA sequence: TGTGCCAGCTCACCTACGAGATCCATAGGCAATCAGCCCCAGCATTTT. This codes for CASSPTRSIGNQPQHF. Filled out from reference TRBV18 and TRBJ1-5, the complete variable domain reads NAGVMQNPRHLVRRRGQEARLRCSPMKGHSHVYWYRQLPEEGLKFMVYLQKENIIDESGMPKERFSAEFPKEGPSILRIQQVVRGDSAAYFCASSPTRSIGNQPQHFGDGTRLSIL.

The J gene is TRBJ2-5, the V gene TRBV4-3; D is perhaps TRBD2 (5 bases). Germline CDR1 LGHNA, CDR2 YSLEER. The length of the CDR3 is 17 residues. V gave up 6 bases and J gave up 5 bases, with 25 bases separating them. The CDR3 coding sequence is TGCGCCAGCAGTTATACCTTGCAACGAGGGTTGGGGGAGACCCAGTACTTC. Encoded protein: CASSYTLQRGLGETQYF.

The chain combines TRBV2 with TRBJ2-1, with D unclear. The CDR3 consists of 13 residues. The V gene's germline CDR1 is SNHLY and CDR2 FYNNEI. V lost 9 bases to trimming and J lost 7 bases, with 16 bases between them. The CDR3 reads CASSGSPGNEQFF. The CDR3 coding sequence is TGTGCCAGTTCCGGGTCCCCTGGTAATGAGCAGTTCTTC.

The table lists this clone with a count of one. The CDR3 DNA reads as TGTGCCAGCAGTCCCCCCAGGGGTCAGCCCCAGCATTTT. Its protein product is CASSPPRGQPQHF. This sequence joins TRBV12-3 or TRBV12-4 and TRBJ1-5; maybe TRBD1 (6 bases). The CDR3 runs 13 residues. Trimming took 5 bases from V and 6 from J, leaving 11 bases between them.